This TCR beta chain was obtained from a study of type 1 regulatory T cells. The wider study: T-allo10 is an in vitro-generated, Tr1-enriched CD4 T cell product specific for alloantigen.

TCRdb re-called the reads with MiXCR, one entry per CDR3 protein. The repertoire includes around 88,000 distinct CDR3 sequences, 25% to 40% of them detected once, and 2% to 2.5% sits in the top ten. Trimming removed 4 bases from V and 6 bases from J, with 9 bases in between. There are 13 residues in the CDR3. CDR1 and CDR2 (germline): KGHSH, LQKENI. The TCR sequence derives from a human donor in good health. V gene TRBV18 combines with J gene TRBJ2-2; a possible D gene is TRBD2 (5 bases). The sequenced sample consisted of CD4+ T cells, either the whole sample or a sorted fraction (not recorded which). The CDR3 sequence: CASSQKEAGELFF. The CDR3 DNA sequence: TGTGCCAGCTCACAAAAGGAGGCCGGGGAGCTGTTTTTT.